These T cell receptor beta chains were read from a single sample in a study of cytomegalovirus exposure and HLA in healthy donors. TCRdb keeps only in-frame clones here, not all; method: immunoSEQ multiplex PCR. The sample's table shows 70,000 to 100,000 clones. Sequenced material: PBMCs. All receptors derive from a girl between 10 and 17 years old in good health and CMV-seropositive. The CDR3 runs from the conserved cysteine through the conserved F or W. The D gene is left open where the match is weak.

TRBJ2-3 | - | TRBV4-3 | TGCGCCAGCAGCCGGGAACTAGCTGATACGCAGTATTTT | CASSRELADTQYF
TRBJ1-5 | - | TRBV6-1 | TGTGCCAGCAGTGAACGCAGGGATCAGCCCCAGCATTTT | CASSERRDQPQHF
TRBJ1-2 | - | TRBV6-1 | TGTGCCAGCAGCCAGGGTAACTATGGCTACACCTTC | CASSQGNYGYTF
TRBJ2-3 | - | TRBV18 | TGTGCCAGCTCACCGGAGGGCTGGGGCACAGATACGCAGTATTTT | CASSPEGWGTDTQYF
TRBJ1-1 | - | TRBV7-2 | TGTGCCAGCAGCCAGAACGTCGGAGATCAAGCTTTCTTT | CASSQNVGDQAFF
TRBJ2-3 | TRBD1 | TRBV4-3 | TGCGCCAGCAGCCAAGATAGGGCAGGGGGAAGAGATACGCAGTATTTT | CASSQDRAGGRDTQYF
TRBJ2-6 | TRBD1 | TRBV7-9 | TGTGCCAGCAGCTTGGGACAGAGCTCTGGGGCCAACGTCCTGACTTTC | CASSLGQSSGANVLTF
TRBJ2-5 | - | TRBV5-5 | TGTGCCAGCAGCTTGGATAGTCGGCGGGAGACCCAGTACTTC | CASSLDSRRETQYF
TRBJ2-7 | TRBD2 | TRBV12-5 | TGTGCTAGTGGCCTCGGGGAGGGCACCCATTTCTACGAGCAGTACTTC | CASGLGEGTHFYEQYF
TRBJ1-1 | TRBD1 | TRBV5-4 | TGTGCCAGCAGCAGGACAGGGGTGGACACTGAAGCTTTCTTT | CASSRTGVDTEAFF
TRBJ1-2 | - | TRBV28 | TGTGCCAGCAGTTTACCTAGAGGGGGCTACACCTTC | CASSLPRGGYTF
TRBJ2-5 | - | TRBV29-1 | TGCAGCGTTGTCAGGTCAGGGGCACAAGAGACCCAGTACTTC | CSVVRSGAQETQYF
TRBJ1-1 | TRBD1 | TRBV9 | TGTGCCAGCAGCGCACCGACAGGGGCTGTGAACACTGAAGCTTTCTTT | CASSAPTGAVNTEAFF
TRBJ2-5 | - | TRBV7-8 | TGTGCCAGCAGCTTAGAACGTAGCCCCCAGTACTTC | CASSLERSPQYF
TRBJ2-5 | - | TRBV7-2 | TGTGCCAGCAGCCTAAGGACAAGGTCACCAGAGACCCAGTACTTC | CASSLRTRSPETQYF
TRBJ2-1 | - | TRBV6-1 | TGTGCCAGCAGTGAAGCTCCCGGTGCGGAGCAGTTCTTC | CASSEAPGAEQFF
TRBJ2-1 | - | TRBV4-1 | TGCGCCAGCAGCCAAGAGACAGGCTACTACAATGAGCAGTTCTTC | CASSQETGYYNEQFF
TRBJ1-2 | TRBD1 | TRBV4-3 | TGCGCCAGCAGCCAGGGACAGGGTCCTGACGGCTACACCTTC | CASSQGQGPDGYTF
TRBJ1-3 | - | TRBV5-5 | TGTGCCAGCAGCTTGGGTGGTCCGGGAAGTGGAAACACCATATATTTT | CASSLGGPGSGNTIYF
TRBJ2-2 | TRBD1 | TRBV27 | TGTGCCAGCAGTGGGACAGGGGGCTTTAACACCGGGGAGCTGTTTTTT | CASSGTGGFNTGELFF
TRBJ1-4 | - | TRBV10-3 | TGTGCCATCAGTGCAACTCGAGAAAAACTGTTTTTT | CAISATREKLFF
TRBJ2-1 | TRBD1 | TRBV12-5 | TGTGCTAGTGGTTTGGAAGACAGGGGCCCGGGGGATGAGCAGTTCTTC | CASGLEDRGPGDEQFF
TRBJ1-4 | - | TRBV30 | TGTGCCTGGAGTGAGGAGACTAATGAAAAACTGTTTTTT | CAWSEETNEKLFF
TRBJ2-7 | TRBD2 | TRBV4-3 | TGCGCCAGCAGCCGAAGCGGGGAGAGCTCCTACGAGCAGTACTTC | CASSRSGESSYEQYF
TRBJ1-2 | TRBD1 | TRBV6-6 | TGTGCCAGCAGTTACAGCGACAGGGTATATGGCTACACCTTC | CASSYSDRVYGYTF
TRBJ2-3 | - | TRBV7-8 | TGTGCCAGCAGCTTAAAGGACAGCCTCACAGATACGCAGTATTTT | CASSLKDSLTDTQYF
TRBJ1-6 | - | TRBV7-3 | TGTGCCAGCAGCTCCCAACCAGGGAACTCACCCCTCCACTTT | CASSSQPGNSPLHF
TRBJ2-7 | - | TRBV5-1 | TGCGCCAGCAGCGGGGGCACCCGGGACACCCTGGTTTACGAGCAGTACTTC | CASSGGTRDTLVYEQYF
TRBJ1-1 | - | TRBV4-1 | TGCGCCAGCAGCCAAGGGCGGGGTACTGAAGCTTTCTTT | CASSQGRGTEAFF
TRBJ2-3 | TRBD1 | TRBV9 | TGTGCCAGCAGCGTAGAAGACAGGGACACAGATACGCAGTATTTT | CASSVEDRDTDTQYF
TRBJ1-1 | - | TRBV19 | TGTGCCAGCCCAGGGGTGGGGAACACTGAAGCTTTCTTT | CASPGVGNTEAFF
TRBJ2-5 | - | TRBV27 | TGTGCCAGCAGGAGGGCGCAAGAGACCCAGTACTTC | CASRRAQETQYF
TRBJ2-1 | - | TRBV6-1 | TGTGCCAGCAGTGATCCCGGCAATGAGCAGTTCTTC | CASSDPGNEQFF
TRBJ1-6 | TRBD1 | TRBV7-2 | TGTGCCAGCAGCCCGGGACAGGAAACTTCACCCCTCCACTTT | CASSPGQETSPLHF
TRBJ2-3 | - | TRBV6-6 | TGTGCCAGCAACCTACTAGCATCAGATACGCAGTATTTT | CASNLLASDTQYF
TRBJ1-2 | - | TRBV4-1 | TGCGCCAGCAGCCCTCACTCAGGGCGCGATGGCTACACCTTC | CASSPHSGRDGYTF
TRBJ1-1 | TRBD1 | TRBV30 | TGTGCCTGGAGCCCAGACAGGGGCAGGATCCTAATGAACACTGAAGCTTTCTTT | CAWSPDRGRILMNTEAFF
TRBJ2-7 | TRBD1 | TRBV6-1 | TGTGCCAGCAGCCGTACAGGGGAGCACGAGCAGTACTTC | CASSRTGEHEQYF
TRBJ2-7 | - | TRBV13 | TGTGCCAGCAGCTCCCCCCGGGTCTCCTACGAGCAGTACTTC | CASSSPRVSYEQYF
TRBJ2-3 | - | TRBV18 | TGTGCCAGCTCACCTGGGGCAGAAGCAGATACGCAGTATTTT | CASSPGAEADTQYF
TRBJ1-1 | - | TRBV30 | TGTGCCTGGGCCCGGCGAGGGCGTAGGACTGAAGCTTTCTTT | CAWARRGRRTEAFF
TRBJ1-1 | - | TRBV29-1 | TGCAGCGTTGCCCGGACTGAAGCTTTCTTT | CSVARTEAFF
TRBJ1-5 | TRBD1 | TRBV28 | TGTGCCAGCGACAGGGAAGATCAGCCCCAGCATTTT | CASDREDQPQHF
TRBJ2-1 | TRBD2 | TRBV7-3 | TGTGCCAGCAGCCCCCGAGGGGTAGCGGGGACTAATGAGCAGTTCTTC | CASSPRGVAGTNEQFF
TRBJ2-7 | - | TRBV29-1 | TGCAGCGTTCATGCAGGGGACGAGCAGTACTTC | CSVHAGDEQYF
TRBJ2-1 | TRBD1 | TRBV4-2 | TGTGCCAGCAGCCAAGCTCGTGGTCTAGGGGGCCACAATGAGCAGTTCTTC | CASSQARGLGGHNEQFF
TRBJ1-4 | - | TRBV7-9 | TGTGCCAGCAGCGAGACAGGACTTAATGAAAAACTGTTTTTT | CASSETGLNEKLFF
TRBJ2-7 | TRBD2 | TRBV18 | TGTGCCAGCTCACCCACAACTAGCGGGGGGACCTACGAGCAGTACTTC | CASSPTTSGGTYEQYF
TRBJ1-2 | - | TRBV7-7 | TGTGCCAGCAGCTGGGCGAGGGGACTCACTAACTATGGCTACACCTTC | CASSWARGLTNYGYTF
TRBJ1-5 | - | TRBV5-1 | TGCGCCAGCAGCTTGGGAGGTTACAATCAGCCCCAGCATTTT | CASSLGGYNQPQHF
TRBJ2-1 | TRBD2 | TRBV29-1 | TGCAGCGTCGAGGAATCTAGCGGGTCCCCACATGAGCAGTTCTTC | CSVEESSGSPHEQFF
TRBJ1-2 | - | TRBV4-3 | TGCGCCAGCAGCCAAATCTCGGCAGGGTCAAACTATGGCTACACCTTC | CASSQISAGSNYGYTF
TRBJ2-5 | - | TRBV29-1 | TGCAGCGTTGAGACAGGATATGCGGAGACCCAGTACTTC | CSVETGYAETQYF
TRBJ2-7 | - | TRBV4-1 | TGCGCCAGCAGCCAAGCAGGGTTCCAGTACTTC | CASSQAGFQYF
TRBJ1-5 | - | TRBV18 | TGTGCCAGCTCACCACAGCCAGGTGGGAATCAGCCCCAGCATTTT | CASSPQPGGNQPQHF
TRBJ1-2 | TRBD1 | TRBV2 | TGTGCCAGCAGTGAAGCGGACAGGGGCTACACCTTC | CASSEADRGYTF
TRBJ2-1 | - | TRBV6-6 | TGTGCCAGCAGTTACTCCGACAAATACAATGAGCAGTTCTTC | CASSYSDKYNEQFF
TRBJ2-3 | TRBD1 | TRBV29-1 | TGCAGCGCCTCACAAGCCGGACAGGGAAACACAGATACGCAGTATTTT | CSASQAGQGNTDTQYF
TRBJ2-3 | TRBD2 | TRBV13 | TGTGCCAGCAGCTCGGGACAGGGGACTAGCGGGGCCCCCTCGCGCACAGATACGCAGTATTTT | CASSSGQGTSGAPSRTDTQYF
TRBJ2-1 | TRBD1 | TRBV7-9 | TGTGCCAGCAGCGCTGGGACAGCTCCTGAGCAGTTCTTC | CASSAGTAPEQFF